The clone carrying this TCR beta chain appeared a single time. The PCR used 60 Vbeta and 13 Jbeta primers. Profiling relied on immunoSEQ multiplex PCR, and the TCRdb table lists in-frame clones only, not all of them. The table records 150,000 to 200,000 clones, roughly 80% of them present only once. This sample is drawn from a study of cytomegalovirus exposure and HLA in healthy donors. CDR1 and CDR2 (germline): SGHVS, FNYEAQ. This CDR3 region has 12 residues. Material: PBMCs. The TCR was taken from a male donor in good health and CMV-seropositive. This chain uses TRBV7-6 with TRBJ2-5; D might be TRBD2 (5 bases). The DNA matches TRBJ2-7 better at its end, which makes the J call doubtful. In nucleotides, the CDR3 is TGTGCCAGCAGTTTGGGAGACTACGAGCAGTACTTC. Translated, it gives CASSLGDYEQYF.